A selection of T cell receptor beta chains follows, all from one sample in a study of T cells in Graves' hyperthyroidism and ophthalmopathy. TCRdb itself ran the multiplex PCR reads through MiXCR, one entry per CDR3 protein. The sample includes roughly 400,000 distinct CDR3 sequences, more than 15% of them seen just once. Sequenced: blood. The receptors come from a woman aged 18-29 years with Graves' hyperthyroidism that later progressed to Graves' ophthalmopathy. CDR3s include the opening cysteine and the closing phenylalanine or tryptophan. The order of the fields is clone size, V gene, CDR3 length, J gene, D gene, CDR3 DNA, CDR3 protein. The D gene is left open where the match is weak. Size is stated for part of the rows, as once, few or many counts, or as a class when the clone is expanded.

abundance: few; v_gene: TRBV10-2; len: 11; j_gene: TRBJ1-4; d_gene: .; CDR3nt: TGCGCCAGTCGGTTTGGTGAAAAACTGTTTTTT; CDR3aa: CASRFGEKLFF
abundance: many; v_gene: TRBV6-1; len: 13; j_gene: TRBJ1-1; d_gene: .; CDR3nt: TGTGCCAGCAGTGAAGCGGAACCTGGGCGAGCTTTCTTT; CDR3aa: CASSEAEPGRAFF
abundance: .; v_gene: TRBV6-2/TRBV6-3; len: 18; j_gene: TRBJ2-7; d_gene: TRBD2; CDR3nt: TGTGCCAGCAGCAACCCCACCGGACTAGCGGCGAGCTCCTACGAGCAGTACTTC; CDR3aa: CASSNPTGLAASSYEQYF
abundance: many; v_gene: TRBV7-2; len: 13; j_gene: TRBJ2-7; d_gene: TRBD2; CDR3nt: TGTGCCACCAGCGCGGGAGGGGTTTACGAGCAGTACTTC; CDR3aa: CATSAGGVYEQYF
abundance: many; v_gene: TRBV28; len: 16; j_gene: TRBJ1-1; d_gene: .; CDR3nt: TGTGCCAGCAGTAACGGGAAACGGCAGGCGGACACTGAAGCTTTCTTT; CDR3aa: CASSNGKRQADTEAFF
abundance: many; v_gene: TRBV3-1; len: 16; j_gene: TRBJ1-4; d_gene: TRBD1; CDR3nt: TGTGCCAGCAGCAGGACAGGGGGTGCAACTAATGAAAAACTGTTTTTT; CDR3aa: CASSRTGGATNEKLFF
abundance: .; v_gene: TRBV7-2; len: 13; j_gene: TRBJ1-4; d_gene: .; CDR3nt: TGTGCCAGCAGCTTATGGGCGGATGAAAAACTGTTTTTT; CDR3aa: CASSLWADEKLFF
abundance: .; v_gene: TRBV28; len: 14; j_gene: TRBJ2-1; d_gene: TRBD2; CDR3nt: TGTGCCAGCAGTCGGACTAGCGGTTTCAATGAGCAGTTCTTC; CDR3aa: CASSRTSGFNEQFF
abundance: many; v_gene: TRBV15; len: 14; j_gene: TRBJ2-7; d_gene: .; CDR3nt: TGTGCCACCAGCAGAGAGACAGGCCCCTACGAGCAGTACTTC; CDR3aa: CATSRETGPYEQYF
abundance: .; v_gene: TRBV2; len: 14; j_gene: TRBJ2-7; d_gene: TRBD2; CDR3nt: TGTGCCAGCATGACGGGGACTAGCAGCTACGAGCAGTACTTC; CDR3aa: CASMTGTSSYEQYF
abundance: .; v_gene: TRBV20-1; len: 12; j_gene: TRBJ2-5; d_gene: TRBD1; CDR3nt: TGCAGTGCTGTGACAGGGGGAGAGACCCAGTACTTC; CDR3aa: CSAVTGGETQYF
abundance: many; v_gene: TRBV28; len: 16; j_gene: TRBJ2-7; d_gene: TRBD1; CDR3nt: TGTGCCAGCAGTTTATCGAGGGACAGAGTTTCCTACGAGCAGTACTTC; CDR3aa: CASSLSRDRVSYEQYF
abundance: many; v_gene: TRBV18; len: 16; j_gene: TRBJ1-2; d_gene: .; CDR3nt: TGTGCCAGCTCACCTGGGCACAGTCCTATTGCGGGGGGCTACACCTTC; CDR3aa: CASSPGHSPIAGGYTF
abundance: .; v_gene: TRBV20-1; len: 14; j_gene: TRBJ2-7; d_gene: .; CDR3nt: TGCAGTGCTCCCATGACTCAAAGAGTCTACGAGCAGTACTTC; CDR3aa: CSAPMTQRVYEQYF
abundance: once; v_gene: TRBV2; len: 15; j_gene: TRBJ1-1; d_gene: .; CDR3nt: TGTGCCAGCATGGAGAGAGCCCTAGCTAACGATGAAGCTTTCTTT; CDR3aa: CASMERALANDEAFF
abundance: many; v_gene: TRBV28; len: 15; j_gene: TRBJ1-5; d_gene: .; CDR3nt: TGTGCCAGCACCATTGGGGGGGCAGACAATCAGCCCCAGCATTTT; CDR3aa: CASTIGGADNQPQHF
abundance: many; v_gene: TRBV28; len: 13; j_gene: TRBJ1-2; d_gene: .; CDR3nt: TGTGCCAGCAGCCTGGACGGCACCTATGGCTACACCTTC; CDR3aa: CASSLDGTYGYTF
abundance: few; v_gene: TRBV9; len: 14; j_gene: TRBJ2-7; d_gene: TRBD2; CDR3nt: TGTGCCAGCAGCGCTCGACTAGCGGGAGACGAGCAGTACTTC; CDR3aa: CASSARLAGDEQYF
abundance: many; v_gene: TRBV2; len: 13; j_gene: TRBJ1-1; d_gene: .; CDR3nt: TGTGCCAGCACGGGGCCCGCCGTCACTGAAGCTTTCTTT; CDR3aa: CASTGPAVTEAFF
abundance: .; v_gene: TRBV27; len: 14; j_gene: TRBJ2-1; d_gene: .; CDR3nt: TGTGCCAGCAGTTTATCGCCAGGGAGCCCAAAGGAGTTCTTC; CDR3aa: CASSLSPGSPKEFF
abundance: many; v_gene: TRBV3-1; len: 16; j_gene: TRBJ2-1; d_gene: TRBD2; CDR3nt: TGTGCCAGCAGCCAAGACCGACTAGCGGGCAGCAATGAGCAGTTCTTC; CDR3aa: CASSQDRLAGSNEQFF
abundance: many; v_gene: TRBV7-2; len: 14; j_gene: TRBJ2-7; d_gene: TRBD2; CDR3nt: TGTGCCAGCAGCTTAGTAGCGGGAGCCCACGAGCAGTACTTC; CDR3aa: CASSLVAGAHEQYF
abundance: many; v_gene: TRBV2; len: 16; j_gene: TRBJ1-2; d_gene: TRBD1; CDR3nt: TGTGCCAGCAGTTCCGGGACAGGGGTCCTTAACTATGGCTACACCTTC; CDR3aa: CASSSGTGVLNYGYTF
abundance: few; v_gene: TRBV6-1; len: 13; j_gene: TRBJ2-1; d_gene: TRBD2; CDR3nt: TGTGCCAGCAGTAAGGGACTAGCGGTCGAGCAGTTCTTC; CDR3aa: CASSKGLAVEQFF
abundance: few; v_gene: TRBV6-1; len: 16; j_gene: TRBJ2-2; d_gene: TRBD2; CDR3nt: TGTGCCAGCAGTGAGCTGGGAGCGGGAGCCCCCGGGGAGCTGTTTTTT; CDR3aa: CASSELGAGAPGELFF
abundance: few; v_gene: TRBV7-2; len: 17; j_gene: TRBJ1-2; d_gene: TRBD1; CDR3nt: TGTGCCAGCAGCTTAGTAGGCCCTCCGGGACAGGGCCGCGGCTACACCTTC; CDR3aa: CASSLVGPPGQGRGYTF
abundance: few; v_gene: TRBV27; len: 13; j_gene: TRBJ1-5; d_gene: .; CDR3nt: TGTGCCAGCAGTCCCGAGGCCAATCAGCCCCAGCATTTT; CDR3aa: CASSPEANQPQHF
abundance: many; v_gene: TRBV5-1; len: 14; j_gene: TRBJ1-1; d_gene: TRBD1; CDR3nt: TGCGCCAGCAGCTGGACAGGGGAGAAGGCTGAAGCTTTCTTT; CDR3aa: CASSWTGEKAEAFF
abundance: .; v_gene: TRBV3-1; len: 20; j_gene: TRBJ2-6; d_gene: .; CDR3nt: TGTGCCAGCAGCCAAGATCATCCCAGCGCGGTCCTCTCTGGGGCCAACGTCCTGACTTTC; CDR3aa: CASSQDHPSAVLSGANVLTF
abundance: .; v_gene: TRBV28; len: 14; j_gene: TRBJ2-3; d_gene: .; CDR3nt: TGTGCCAGCAGCTTACAGGGCCGCACAGGTACGCAGTATTTT; CDR3aa: CASSLQGRTGTQYF
abundance: many; v_gene: TRBV11-2; len: 13; j_gene: TRBJ2-7; d_gene: .; CDR3nt: TGTGCCAGCAGCTCCCCAGGGACCTTGGAGCAGTACTTC; CDR3aa: CASSSPGTLEQYF
abundance: few; v_gene: TRBV12-3/TRBV12-4; len: 18; j_gene: TRBJ1-2; d_gene: TRBD1; CDR3nt: TGTGCCAGCACCTACCGAAGGTGGGACAGGGGCCCTAACTATGGCTACACCTTC; CDR3aa: CASTYRRWDRGPNYGYTF